This T cell receptor (beta chain) was identified during a study of T cells in Graves' hyperthyroidism and ophthalmopathy. The study, taken as a whole, reports: Most thyroid clonotypes with frequency above 0.001 were detected in blood.

The CDR3 is made up of 16 amino acids. V was shortened by 0 bases and J by 6 bases, with 15 bases between the two germline ends. Germline V gene sequence: CDR1 SGDLS, CDR2 YYNGEE. From RNA transcripts, TCR beta CDR3 regions were amplified. The HTBI primer set served for first-round RT-PCR of the TCR CDR3. One entry per CDR3 protein results from TCRdb running MiXCR on the multiplex PCR reads. Here the sample spans around 800,000 distinct CDR3 sequences, 38% being singletons. To note about this clonotype: As yet, its antigen is unknown.

J is TRBJ2-2 and V is TRBV9; D is unresolved. The sequence derives from a man between 18 and 35 years old with Graves' hyperthyroidism. Sequenced material: blood. As DNA, the CDR3 is TGTGCCAGCAGCGTAGTCGCCTCTAGAATTTCCGGGGAGCTGTTTTTT. It encodes CASSVVASRISGELFF.